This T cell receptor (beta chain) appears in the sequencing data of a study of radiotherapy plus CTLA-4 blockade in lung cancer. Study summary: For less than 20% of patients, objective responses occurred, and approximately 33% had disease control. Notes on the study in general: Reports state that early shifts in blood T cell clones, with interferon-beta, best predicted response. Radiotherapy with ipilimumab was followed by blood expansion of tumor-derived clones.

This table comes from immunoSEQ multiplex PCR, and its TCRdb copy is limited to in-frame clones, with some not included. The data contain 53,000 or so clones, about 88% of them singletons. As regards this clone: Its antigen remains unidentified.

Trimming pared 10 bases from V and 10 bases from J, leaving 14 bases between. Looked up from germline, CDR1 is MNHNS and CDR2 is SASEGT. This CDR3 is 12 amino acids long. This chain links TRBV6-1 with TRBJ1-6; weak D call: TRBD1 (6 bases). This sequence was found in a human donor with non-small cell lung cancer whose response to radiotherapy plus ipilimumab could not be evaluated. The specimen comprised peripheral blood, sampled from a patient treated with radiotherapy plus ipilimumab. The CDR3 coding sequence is TGTGCCATTCGCAGGGGTAGGTCACCCCTCCACTTT. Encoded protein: CAIRRGRSPLHF.